The 10 T cell receptor beta chains given below trace back to one sample, sequenced in a study of cytomegalovirus exposure and HLA in healthy donors. Use of 60 Vbeta and 13 Jbeta primers characterized the PCR. Here immunoSEQ multiplex PCR was the method, and the copy in TCRdb shows in-frame clones only, minus some. The sample lists 220,000 or so clones, about 75% occurring once. Sample: PBMCs. The receptors come from a woman aged 25-40 years in good health and CMV-seronegative.

The chain's CDR3 is CASSPPRGREIADTQYF. The DNA for the CDR3 is TGTGCCAGCAGCCCACCCCGGGGGCGGGAGATCGCAGATACGCAGTATTTT. The chain joins TRBV7-3 to TRBJ2-3, with D maybe TRBD2 (7 bases). Looked up from germline, CDR1 is SGHTA and CDR2 is FQGTGA. Trimming removed 5 bases at V and 4 bases at J, with 22 bases between. The CDR3 contains 17 residues.

In the case of this clone: A read error may account for a junction end that differs from germline. The chain employs TRBV7-9 and TRBJ1-3, with a tentative D call TRBD1 (6 bases). The CDR3 is 16 residues long. The germline gives CDR1 SEHNR, CDR2 FQNEAQ (reference sequence). The CDR3 spells CSSSRRTESSGNTIYF. The CDR3 DNA is TGTTCCAGCAGCCGCCGGACAGAGAGCTCTGGAAACACCATATATTTT.

The V call is TRBV12-5, the J call TRBJ2-7; TRBD1 agrees at 8 bases. Germline CDR1 and CDR2: LGHNT and FRNRAP. Unmatched junction bases numbered 6, after V lost 1 base and J lost 10 bases. The CDR3 covers 13 residues. In DNA, the CDR3 is TGTGCTAGTGGTTTGGGCCTTGACAGGGGCCAGTACTTC. Translating gives CASGLGLDRGQYF.

The chain couples TRBV9 to TRBJ2-5; D is unclear. Trimming shortened V by 0 bases and J by 4 bases, and 7 bases separated the two germline ends. The CDR3 has 13 residues. Germline assignment: CDR1 SGDLS and CDR2 YYNGEE. CDR3 sequence reads: CASSVEAGETQYF. CDR3 nucleotide sequence: TGTGCCAGCAGCGTAGAAGCAGGAGAGACCCAGTACTTC.

The rearrangement links TRBV6-1 to TRBJ1-2, with 7 bases that match TRBD1. Germline V gene sequence: CDR1 MNHNS, CDR2 SASEGT. This CDR3 spans 19 amino acids. Trimming removed 1 base from V and 0 bases from J; junction bases left unmatched: 14. The CDR3 sequence is CASSEEPTGFYGANYGYTF. The CDR3, as DNA: TGTGCCAGCAGTGAAGAACCGACAGGGTTCTACGGGGCTAACTATGGCTACACCTTC.

The chain recombines TRBV5-4 with TRBJ2-5; the D gene is possibly TRBD2 (6 bases). CDR3 length: 14 residues. Trimming took 4 bases from V and 2 from J, leaving 12 bases between them. Looked up from germline, CDR1 is SGHNT and CDR2 is YYREEE (reference sequence). CDR3 DNA: TGTGCCAGCAGCACCCAGCGGGTACAAGAGACCCAGTACTTC. Translation: CASSTQRVQETQYF.

This chain joins TRBV4-1 and TRBJ1-4; D perhaps matches TRBD1 (5 bases). The CDR3 loop spans 17 amino acids. Germline loops: CDR1 MGHRA, CDR2 YSYEKL. With 0 bases removed from V and 1 base from J, the gap between germline ends came to 12 bases. Here the CDR3 reads CASSQEGPGGTNEKLFF. The CDR3, as DNA: TGCGCCAGCAGCCAAGAAGGACCCGGGGGAACTAATGAAAAACTGTTTTTT.

This chain links TRBV27 with TRBJ2-7, with 8 bases identical to TRBD1. Looked up from germline, CDR1 is MNHEY and CDR2 is SMNVEV (reference sequence). The trim removed 0 bases at V and 4 bases at J, leaving 2 bases unmatched. CDR3 size: 14 residues. CDR3 loop: CASSLSRGPYEQYF. As DNA, the CDR3 is TGTGCCAGCAGTTTATCCAGGGGGCCTTACGAGCAGTACTTC.

The V and J genes are TRBV11-3 and TRBJ2-7; D possibly corresponds to TRBD1 (5 bases). The V gene lost 4 bases and the J gene lost 4 bases, with 17 bases spanning the gap. This CDR3 has 15 residues. Germline V gene data show CDR1 as SGHNT and CDR2 as YENEEA. The CDR3: CASSSSMVGVYEQYF. The CDR3 DNA reads as TGTGCCAGCAGCTCCTCGATGGTAGGGGTTTACGAGCAGTACTTC.

The chain combines TRBV5-1 with TRBJ2-7; D ambiguous. With 0 bases removed from V and 2 bases from J, the gap between germline ends came to 3 bases. This CDR3 spans 12 amino acids. CDR1 and CDR2 from the germline V gene are SGHRS and YFSETQ. The DNA of the CDR3 is TGCGCCAGCAGCTTGGACACCTACGAGCAGTACTTC. Its translation is CASSLDTYEQYF.